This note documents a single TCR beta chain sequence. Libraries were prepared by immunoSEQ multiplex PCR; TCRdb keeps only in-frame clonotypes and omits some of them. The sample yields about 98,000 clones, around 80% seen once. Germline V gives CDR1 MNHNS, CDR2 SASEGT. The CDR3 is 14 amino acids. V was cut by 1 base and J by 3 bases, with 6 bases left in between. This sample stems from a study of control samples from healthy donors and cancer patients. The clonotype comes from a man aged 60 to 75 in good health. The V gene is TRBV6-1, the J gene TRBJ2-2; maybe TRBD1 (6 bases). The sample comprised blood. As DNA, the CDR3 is TGTGCCAGCAGTGAAGGGACAGACACCGGGGAGCTGTTTTTT. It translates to CASSEGTDTGELFF.